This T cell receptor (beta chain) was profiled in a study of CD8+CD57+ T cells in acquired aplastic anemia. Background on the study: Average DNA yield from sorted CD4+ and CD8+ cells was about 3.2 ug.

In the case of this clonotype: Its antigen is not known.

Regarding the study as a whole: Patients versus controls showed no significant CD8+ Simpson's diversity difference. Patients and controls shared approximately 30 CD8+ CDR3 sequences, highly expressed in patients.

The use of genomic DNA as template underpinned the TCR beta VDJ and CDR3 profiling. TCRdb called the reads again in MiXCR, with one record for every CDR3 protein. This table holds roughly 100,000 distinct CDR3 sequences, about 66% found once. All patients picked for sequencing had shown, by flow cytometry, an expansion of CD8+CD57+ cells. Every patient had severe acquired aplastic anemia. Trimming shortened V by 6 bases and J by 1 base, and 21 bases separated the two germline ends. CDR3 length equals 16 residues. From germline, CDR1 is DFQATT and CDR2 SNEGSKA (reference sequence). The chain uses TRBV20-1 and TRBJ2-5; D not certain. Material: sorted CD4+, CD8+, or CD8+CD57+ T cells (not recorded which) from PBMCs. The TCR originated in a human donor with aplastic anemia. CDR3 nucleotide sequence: TGCAGTGCCCCAAACCTGAGCCCGATCCTCCAAGAGACCCAGTACTTC. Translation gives CSAPNLSPILQETQYF.